This passage covers 19 T cell receptor beta chains from one sample sequenced in a study of blood T cell repertoires in COVID-19. The repertoire was sequenced with immunoSEQ multiplex PCR; TCRdb's copy has only in-frame clones and lacks some. The data hold fewer than 90,000 clones, with approximately 87% observed a single time. Sample: peripheral blood. Receptor source: a man older than 75 in a cohort sampled during active COVID-19.

The chain couples TRBV4-2 to TRBJ1-6, with a possible D match to TRBD1 (6 bases). CDR1 is LGHNA and CDR2 is YNFKEQ in the germline V gene. This CDR3 is built from 17 residues. V lost 0 bases and J 4 bases, leaving 13 bases between the germline ends. The CDR3 DNA is TGTGCCAGCAGCCAAGATGGGGGGGGCGGATATAATTCACCCCTCCACTTT. This codes for CASSQDGGGGYNSPLHF.

This sequence joins TRBV5-1 and TRBJ2-7; TRBD1 might be the D (5 bases). The CDR3 contains 14 residues. Germline CDR1 is SGHRS and CDR2 is YFSETQ. V shed 4 bases and J shed 3 bases, with 14 bases lying between them. CDR3: CASSPTAPFYEQYV. CDR3 bases: TGCGCCAGCAGCCCGACAGCGCCGTTCTACGAGCAGTACGTC.

This chain uses TRBV6-5 with TRBJ1-5; 10 bases match TRBD1. The CDR3 loop spans 13 amino acids. CDR1 MNHEY and CDR2 SVGAGI come from the germline V gene. With V trimmed by 6 bases and J by 5 bases, 1 base remained unmatched. The CDR3 DNA is TGTGCCAGCAGGGGACAGGGGCATCAGCCCCAGCATTTT. Its translation: CASRGQGHQPQHF.

The J gene is TRBJ2-2, the V gene TRBV18, with D unresolved. The length of the CDR3 is 14 residues. Trimming took 3 bases from V and 3 from J, leaving 8 bases between them. Germline CDR1 reads KGHSH; CDR2 reads LQKENI. The CDR3 reads CASSPLLDTGELFF. The CDR3 DNA follows: TGTGCCAGCTCACCCTTACTCGACACCGGGGAGCTGTTTTTT.

The V and J genes are TRBV7-6 and TRBJ1-1; no clear D gene. Germline V gene data show CDR1 as SGHVS and CDR2 as FNYEAQ. V lost 2 bases to trimming and J lost 0 bases, with 10 bases between them. The CDR3 runs to 15 residues. The CDR3 nucleotides are TGTGCCAGCAGCTTACTAGGCACGTTGAACACTGAAGCTTTCTTT. It codes for CASSLLGTLNTEAFF.

The gene calls are TRBV27 and TRBJ2-5; the match to TRBD1 covers 7 bases. CDR1 is MNHEY and CDR2 is SMNVEV in the germline V gene (reference sequence). The CDR3 is made up of 15 amino acids. The V segment lost 5 bases and the J segment 5 bases; nucleotides outside the gene matches: 11. In DNA, the CDR3 is TGTGCCAGCAGTCAACGACAGGGCCCCAGGGAGACCCAGTACTTC. Amino acids: CASSQRQGPRETQYF.

The chain couples TRBV6-6 to TRBJ1-3; tentative D call: TRBD1 (5 bases). CDR3 length equals 14 residues. CDR1 is MNHNY, CDR2 SVGAGI, per germline (reference sequence). Trimming took off 8 bases at V and 4 bases at J, with 15 bases between the two ends. For the CDR3, the DNA is TGTGCCAGCGTTCAGGGATTTCGGGGAAACACCATATATTTT. Translating it yields CASVQGFRGNTIYF.

This rearrangement joins TRBV21-1 to TRBJ1-5. TRBV21-1 is assigned pseudogene status. There are 14 residues in the CDR3. The CDR3 nucleotides are TGTGCCAGCAGCAAGTCTCGTAGCAATCAGCCCCAGCATTTT. Its protein product is CASSKSRSNQPQHF.

This chain uses TRBV6-5 with TRBJ2-5; the D is unclear. The CDR3 has 12 amino acids. The germline V and J ends were trimmed by 5 bases and 4 bases, with 8 bases remaining between them. CDR1 is MNHEY and CDR2 is SVGAGI in the germline V gene. The CDR3 sequence is CASSNPRETQYF. The CDR3 region has the DNA TGTGCCAGCAGTAACCCGCGAGAGACCCAGTACTTC.

The chain joins TRBV7-2 to TRBJ1-2, with 7 bases identical to TRBD1. V was clipped by 0 bases and J by 1 base; unmatched bases: 5. Germline CDR1 reads SGHTA; CDR2 reads FQGNSA. This CDR3 has 16 amino acids. As DNA, the CDR3 is TGTGCCAGCAGCTTAGCCGGGGCAGGGGGTAACTATGGCTACACCTTC. Translation gives CASSLAGAGGNYGYTF.

The J gene is TRBJ2-1, the V gene TRBV6-5, with D hard to call. The CDR3 covers 13 residues. Per germline, CDR1 MNHEY and CDR2 SVGAGI. V lost 7 bases and J lost 2, with 9 bases in between. CDR3 coding DNA: TGTGCCAGCAACTACCACCCCTACAATGAGCAGTTCTTC. The encoded protein is CASNYHPYNEQFF.

This clone was found a few times. This chain connects TRBV19 to TRBJ2-7; tentatively, D is TRBD1 (6 bases). Germline lookup yields CDR1 LNHDA and CDR2 SQIVND (reference sequence). The CDR3 totals 15 residues. Trimming cost V 5 bases and J 7 bases, with 21 bases left between them. This CDR3 reads CASSPRTVGILEQYF. DNA for the CDR3: TGTGCCAGTAGTCCCCGGACAGTTGGGATTTTGGAGCAGTACTTC.

The chain employs TRBV6-2 or TRBV6-3 and TRBJ2-7, with TRBD1 identical over 9 bases. Germline V gene sequence: CDR1 MNHEY, CDR2 SVGEGT. V was clipped by 2 bases and J by 0 bases; unmatched bases: 5. The CDR3 loop spans 16 amino acids. CDR3 protein: CASSYRRDRASYEQYF. The CDR3 bases are TGTGCCAGCAGTTACCGCCGGGACAGGGCCTCCTACGAGCAGTACTTC.

The chain recombines TRBV5-1 with TRBJ2-5, with 7 positions matching TRBD1. Germline values: CDR1 SGHRS, CDR2 YFSETQ. The CDR3 runs to 15 residues. After removal of 5 bases from V and 2 bases from J, the junction contained 9 bases not matched to a gene. Written as DNA, the CDR3 is TGCGCCAGCAGTTTGTTCGGGGACAGTCAAGAGACCCAGTACTTC. Translation: CASSLFGDSQETQYF.

This clone was found a few times. This chain uses TRBV6-6 with TRBJ2-1; D is perhaps TRBD2 (5 bases). The CDR3 loop spans 14 amino acids. The V and J ends lost 6 bases and 10 bases respectively, with 19 bases between them. Per germline, CDR1 MNHNY and CDR2 SVGAGI (reference sequence). CDR3 amino acids: CASRPLASSPEQFF. DNA for the CDR3: TGTGCCAGCAGACCCCTAGCATCATCTCCAGAGCAGTTCTTC.

The chain employs TRBV11-2 and TRBJ2-3; 8 bases are shared with TRBD1. Germline loops: CDR1 SGHAT, CDR2 FQNNGV. V lost 6 bases, J lost 3 bases, and 8 bases stayed unmatched. CDR3 size: 15 residues. The CDR3 region has the DNA TGTGCCAGCAGTCGCACAGGGGGTGTAACAGATACGCAGTATTTT. This translates into CASSRTGGVTDTQYF.

The rearrangement joins TRBV5-1 to TRBJ2-5; the D gene is possibly TRBD1 (6 bases). This CDR3 is 14 amino acids long. CDR1 is SGHRS, CDR2 YFSETQ, per germline. V lost 0 bases to trimming and J lost 3 bases, with 9 bases between them. The CDR3 sequence is CASSLEAGEETQYF. DNA of the CDR3: TGCGCCAGCAGCTTGGAGGCAGGGGAAGAGACCCAGTACTTC.

In the case of this clone: This CDR3 is also generated by other DNA sequences in the sample. The chain is built from TRBV11-3 and TRBJ2-2, with D perhaps matching TRBD1 (5 bases). Looked up from germline, CDR1 is SGHNT and CDR2 is YENEEA. With 1 base removed from V and 6 bases from J, the gap between germline ends came to 9 bases. The CDR3 has 14 amino acids. CDR3 residues: CASSLGQGSGELFF. CDR3 in DNA: TGTGCCAGCAGCTTAGGTCAGGGTTCCGGGGAGCTGTTTTTT. Using reference TRBV11-3 and TRBJ2-2 for the parts outside the CDR3, the full variable domain is EAGVVQSPRYKIIEKKQPVAFWCNPISGHNTLYWYLQNLGQGPELLIRYENEEAVDDSQLPKDRFSAERLKGVDSTLKIQPAELGDSAVYLCASSLGQGSGELFFGEGSRLTVL.

The chain employs TRBV18 and TRBJ1-5; 8 bases are a match to TRBD1. The V gene end was trimmed by 2 bases and the J gene end by 7 bases; junction bases not matched to a gene: 7. CDR1 and CDR2 (germline): KGHSH, LQKENI. CDR3 length: 15 residues. The CDR3 region is CASSPATGVGQPQHF. In DNA form, the CDR3 reads TGTGCCAGCTCACCAGCGACAGGGGTCGGACAGCCCCAGCATTTT. Full variable domain (rest looked up from reference TRBV18 and TRBJ1-5): NAGVMQNPRHLVRRRGQEARLRCSPMKGHSHVYWYRQLPEEGLKFMVYLQKENIIDESGMPKERFSAEFPKEGPSILRIQQVVRGDSAAYFCASSPATGVGQPQHFGDGTRLSIL.